These 32 T cell receptor beta chains were all obtained from the same sample, sequenced in a study of a mutant IDH1 vaccine in newly diagnosed glioma. The antigens for these receptors are not known. Documented time point: week 11, during vaccination. What each vaccine dose contained was 300 ug of mutant IDH1 20-mer peptide, accompanied by topical imiquimod. Clones were sequenced by immunoSEQ multiplex PCR, and TCRdb holds only the in-frame ones, with some missing. The sample consists of 100,000 to 150,000 clones, roughly 78% of them appearing once. Specimen: PBMCs, collected from a glioma patient whose treatment included an IDH1 peptide vaccine. These receptors were collected from a middle-aged man with glioma.

This clone was counted only a few times. The rearrangement links TRBV28 to TRBJ1-1; D not resolved. This CDR3 is 16 amino acids long. From germline, CDR1 is MDHEN and CDR2 SYDVKM. V was cut by 3 bases and J by 7 bases, with 21 bases left in between. CDR3 loop: CASSLTLLARGNEAFF. The CDR3 coding sequence is TGTGCCAGCAGTTTGACGTTATTGGCGCGGGGTAATGAAGCTTTCTTT.

The chain couples TRBV5-8 to TRBJ2-5; 10 bases are shared with TRBD1. This CDR3 is built from 14 residues. Germline loops: CDR1 SGHTS, CDR2 YDEGEE. V lost 4 bases to trimming and J lost 5 bases; unmatched junction nucleotides: 5. The CDR3 loop reads CASSRTGGLETQYF. The CDR3 nucleotides read TGTGCCAGCAGCCGGACAGGGGGATTGGAGACCCAGTACTTC.

V usage is TRBV9 and J usage is TRBJ2-3, with 11 bases aligning to TRBD2. Germline values: CDR1 SGDLS, CDR2 YYNGEE. The CDR3 extends over 16 amino acids. With 2 bases clipped from V and 4 bases from J, the junction kept 6 bases outside the gene matches. The DNA for the CDR3 is TGTGCCAGCAGCGTGTTAGCGGGGGGGCAGGCAGATACGCAGTATTTT. It specifies CASSVLAGGQADTQYF.

This rearrangement joins TRBV19 to TRBJ1-2; unclear D gene. Trimming took off 5 bases at V and 5 bases at J, with 15 bases between the two ends. CDR1 LNHDA and CDR2 SQIVND come from the germline V gene (reference sequence). CDR3 size: 14 residues. CDR3 sequence (DNA): TGTGCCAGTAGTTTGGGTCTATCAAGTTATGGCTACACCTTC. Encoded protein: CASSLGLSSYGYTF.

In its sample, this clone was seen a few times. The rearrangement links TRBV5-4 to TRBJ2-1; perhaps TRBD1 as D (6 bases). CDR3 length: 12 amino acids. V shed 2 bases and J shed 7 bases, with 7 bases lying between them. Germline V CDR1 and CDR2: SGHNT, YYREEE (reference sequence). CDR3 amino acids: CASSFDRNEQFF. The DNA of the CDR3 is TGTGCCAGCAGCTTTGACAGGAATGAGCAGTTCTTC.

The chain is built from TRBV27 and TRBJ2-2; 7 positions agree with TRBD2. V gave up 3 bases and J gave up 6 bases; unmatched junction bases: 7. This CDR3 region has 15 residues. Germline V gene data show CDR1 as MNHEY and CDR2 as SMNVEV (reference sequence). This CDR3 is CASSLIPLAAGELFF. The CDR3 DNA is TGTGCCAGCAGTTTGATACCCCTAGCGGCCGGGGAGCTGTTTTTT.

This sequence joins TRBV30 and TRBJ2-7; D is uncertain. The CDR3 extends over 12 amino acids. In germline, CDR1 is GTSNPN, CDR2 SVGIG (reference sequence). V lost 0 bases, J lost 4 bases, and 7 bases lay in between. The CDR3 DNA reads as TGTGCCTGGAGTGTTCGCTCTTACGAGCAGTACTTC. Translating it yields CAWSVRSYEQYF.

V usage is TRBV18 and J usage is TRBJ2-1; D not resolved. The length of the CDR3 is 12 residues. Germline assignment: CDR1 KGHSH and CDR2 LQKENI. Trimming removed 2 bases from V and 6 bases from J, with 5 bases in between. CDR3 sequence (DNA): TGTGCCAGCTCACCATCCGGCAATGAGCAGTTCTTC. It yields the protein CASSPSGNEQFF.

This clone was counted a few times. CDR3 protein: CSVETGVDTEAFF. Written as DNA, the CDR3 is TGCAGCGTGGAAACAGGGGTCGACACTGAAGCTTTCTTT. J is TRBJ1-1 and V is TRBV29-1, with TRBD1 identical over 7 bases. Unmatched junction bases numbered 7, after V lost 6 bases and J lost 3 bases. CDR1 and CDR2 from the germline V gene are SQVTM and ANQGSEA. CDR3 length: 13 residues.

This chain links TRBV7-2 with TRBJ2-3; 8 bases are a match to TRBD2. Germline CDR1 reads SGHTA; CDR2 reads FQGNSA. J lost 6 bases, V lost 5 bases, and 10 bases had no gene match. The CDR3 consists of 15 residues. CDR3 in amino acids: CASSPVAGGADTQYF. CDR3 coding DNA: TGTGCCAGCAGCCCCGTCGCGGGGGGAGCGGATACGCAGTATTTT.

The rearrangement links TRBV18 to TRBJ1-1; TRBD1 aligns across 8 bases. Germline V CDR1 and CDR2: KGHSH, LQKENI. V dropped 1 base and J dropped 0; count of bases not matched to a gene: 13. This CDR3 is 19 amino acids long. The CDR3 DNA reads as TGTGCCAGCTCACCACGGGTGCAGGGGGCAGGGGACATGAACACTGAAGCTTTCTTT. Translated, it gives CASSPRVQGAGDMNTEAFF.

This chain joins TRBV7-9 and TRBJ2-7; 8 bases align to TRBD1. The V and J ends lost 3 bases and 2 bases, in that order; junction bases with no gene match: 9. The CDR3 length is 16 residues. Germline V gene data show CDR1 as SEHNR and CDR2 as FQNEAQ (reference sequence). CDR3 in DNA: TGTGCCAGCAGCTTTCAGGGGGCAGGGTCTCCCTACGAGCAGTACTTC. Its protein is CASSFQGAGSPYEQYF.

This rearrangement joins TRBV6-5 to TRBJ1-2; no clear D. CDR3 size: 15 residues. The V end was cut by 2 bases, the J end by 8 bases, with 18 bases between. The germline gives CDR1 MNHEY, CDR2 SVGAGI. In DNA form, the CDR3 reads TGTGCCAGCAGTTACAAATTAAGCAGTATGGGAGGCTACACCTTC. Its protein is CASSYKLSSMGGYTF.

This sequence joins TRBV28 and TRBJ1-4, with 9 nucleotides matching TRBD1. CDR1 is MDHEN and CDR2 is SYDVKM in the germline V gene. CDR3 length: 16 residues. J was trimmed by 8 bases and V by 6 bases; bases with no gene match: 13. CDR3 in amino acids: CASSLDRGGLREKLFF. As DNA, the CDR3 is TGTGCCAGCAGCTTGGACAGGGGAGGTTTGCGGGAAAAACTGTTTTTT.

V gene TRBV18 combines with J gene TRBJ1-4; D is unclear. This CDR3 is 18 amino acids long. V was clipped by 2 bases and J by 0 bases, with 16 bases between them. From germline, CDR1 is KGHSH and CDR2 LQKENI. CDR3 region: CASSPVGVTVTTNEKLFF. In DNA, the CDR3 is TGTGCCAGCTCACCAGTCGGGGTTACCGTTACAACTAATGAAAAACTGTTTTTT.

The CDR3 spells CSAGEGAAGNTIYF. The CDR3 DNA sequence: TGCAGCGCGGGGGAGGGGGCCGCTGGAAACACCATATATTTT. The chain joins TRBV29-1 to TRBJ1-3, with 7 bases identical to TRBD1. V trimming: 7 bases; J trimming: 2 bases; junction bases outside the gene matches: 8. CDR1 and CDR2 (germline): SQVTM, ANQGSEA. This CDR3 spans 14 amino acids.

V gene TRBV5-1 combines with J gene TRBJ2-3; 11 bases match TRBD2. The junction had 8 bases not matched to a gene; V was cut back by 6 bases and J by 2 bases. This CDR3 comprises 16 residues. Germline loops: CDR1 SGHRS, CDR2 YFSETQ. In DNA, the CDR3 is TGCGCCAGCACCTACCGGACTAGCGGGCTCACAGATACGCAGTATTTT. Its protein product is CASTYRTSGLTDTQYF.

This clone was observed a handful of times. The rearrangement uses TRBV27 and TRBJ1-5, with unresolved D. Germline CDR1 and CDR2: MNHEY and SMNVEV (reference sequence). The CDR3 length is 14 residues. The V and J ends lost 6 bases and 2 bases respectively, with 11 bases between them. CDR3 in DNA: TGTGCCAGCAGGACGAGTCCTGGCAATCAGCCCCAGCATTTT. Translation gives CASRTSPGNQPQHF.

This clone appeared a single time. V gene TRBV6-5 combines with J gene TRBJ1-1; TRBD1 is a possible D gene (5 bases). The CDR3 has 13 residues. Between the trimmed V and J ends, which lost 6 bases and 7 bases, there was a span of 15 bases. Germline V gene sequence: CDR1 MNHEY, CDR2 SVGAGI. In nucleotides, the CDR3 is TGTGCCAGCAGAGAAAAGGGGCGGATTGAAGCTTTCTTT. Translation gives CASREKGRIEAFF.

This chain joins TRBV5-1 and TRBJ2-3; 10 positions agree with TRBD2. The germline V gene encodes CDR1 SGHRS and CDR2 YFSETQ. With 4 bases clipped from V and 1 base from J, the junction kept 12 bases outside the gene matches. This CDR3 has 18 residues. Here the CDR3 reads CASSAYPALAGRTDTQYF. The CDR3 DNA sequence: TGCGCCAGCAGCGCGTACCCCGCACTAGCGGGGCGCACAGATACGCAGTATTTT.

V usage is TRBV27 and J usage is TRBJ2-3, with 8 positions matching TRBD2. J gave up 8 bases and V 10 bases, and 8 bases lay outside the gene matches. This CDR3 has 12 residues. The V gene's germline CDR1 is MNHEY and CDR2 SMNVEV (reference sequence). CDR3 loop: CAMRSGRRTQYF. CDR3 DNA: TGTGCCATGCGCAGCGGGAGACGTACGCAGTATTTT.

The chain couples TRBV19 to TRBJ1-4; no reliable D call. V was trimmed by 5 bases and J by 3 bases, leaving 10 bases between them. The CDR3 has 14 amino acids. Germline V gives CDR1 LNHDA, CDR2 SQIVND (reference sequence). In nucleotides, the CDR3 is TGTGCCAGTAGTTTGGGGTTAGCTAATGAAAAACTGTTTTTT. Amino acid sequence: CASSLGLANEKLFF.

This chain joins TRBV27 and TRBJ2-6; 7 bases match TRBD1. This CDR3 is 18 amino acids long. J lost 1 base, V lost 2 bases, and 8 bases had no gene match. Germline V gene sequence: CDR1 MNHEY, CDR2 SMNVEV (reference sequence). The CDR3 sequence: CASSLRRTGNSGANVLTF. CDR3 DNA: TGTGCCAGCAGTTTAAGGAGGACAGGTAATTCTGGGGCCAACGTCCTGACTTTC.

The rearrangement links TRBV19 to TRBJ1-5; 7 positions agree with TRBD1. V lost 3 bases and J lost 2; bases outside the gene matches: 7. CDR1 is LNHDA and CDR2 is SQIVND in the germline V gene (reference sequence). This CDR3 is 16 amino acids long. In nucleotides, the CDR3 is TGTGCCAGTAGTATCCGACAGGGCCGAGGCAATCAGCCCCAGCATTTT. This gives the protein CASSIRQGRGNQPQHF.

The chain is built from TRBV10-1 and TRBJ1-1, with unresolved D. CDR1 and CDR2 from the germline V gene are WNHNN and SYGVQD (reference sequence). The V end was cut by 3 bases, the J end by 7 bases, with 12 bases between. The length of the CDR3 is 13 residues. CDR3 loop: CASSENPGNEAFF. The CDR3 coding sequence is TGCGCCAGCAGTGAAAATCCAGGCAATGAAGCTTTCTTT.

This clone is labeled medium-sized. The rearrangement links TRBV10-3 to TRBJ1-1, with D possibly matching TRBD1 (5 bases). This CDR3 contains 11 residues. V was shortened by 6 bases and J by 5 bases, with 7 bases between the two germline ends. Germline V CDR1 and CDR2: ENHRY, SYGVKD. The CDR3 region is CAIRQGTEAFF. The CDR3 region has the DNA TGTGCCATCAGGCAGGGAACTGAAGCTTTCTTT.

The chain couples TRBV27 to TRBJ1-5; a weak D match, TRBD1 (5 bases). The germline V gene encodes CDR1 MNHEY and CDR2 SMNVEV (reference sequence). V lost 0 bases, J lost 12 bases, and 21 bases lay in between. CDR3 length: 16 amino acids. The CDR3 bases are TGTGCCAGCAGTTTATCAAGGGACTGGGCGAATCAGGGCCAGCATTTT. The encoded protein is CASSLSRDWANQGQHF.

The J gene is TRBJ2-1, the V gene TRBV10-2; D might be TRBD2 (5 bases). The germline gives CDR1 WSHSY, CDR2 SAAADI. The CDR3 consists of 15 residues. V was trimmed by 8 bases and J by 5 bases, leaving 19 bases between them. CDR3 sequence reads: CASRRPGSDNNEQFF. For the CDR3, the DNA is TGCGCCAGCCGCCGCCCGGGTAGCGACAACAATGAGCAGTTCTTC.

The chain has TRBV4-2 and TRBJ1-1, with 7 nucleotides matching TRBD1. This CDR3 contains 14 residues. V lost 1 base, J lost 5 bases, and 4 bases stayed unmatched. Germline V gene sequence: CDR1 LGHNA, CDR2 YNFKEQ. The CDR3 bases are TGTGCCAGCAGCCAAGGACAGGGCTGGACTGAAGCTTTCTTT. Translation gives CASSQGQGWTEAFF.

CDR3 sequence: CASEPSSGNTIYF. The CDR3 nucleotides are TGTGCCAGCGAACCTAGCTCTGGAAACACCATATATTTT. The chain joins TRBV7-9 to TRBJ1-3; D uncertain. Trimming took off 8 bases at V and 0 bases at J, with 8 bases between the two ends. The CDR3 runs 13 residues. The germline CDR1 and CDR2 sequences are SEHNR and FQNEAQ (reference sequence). Combining the CDR3 with reference TRBV7-9 and TRBJ1-3 gives the whole variable domain DTGVSQNPRHKITKRGQNVTFRCDPISEHNRLYWYRQTLGQGPEFLTYFQNEAQLEKSRLLSDRFSAERPKGSFSTLEIQRTEQGDSAMYLCASEPSSGNTIYFGEGSWLTVV.

This chain links TRBV9 with TRBJ2-1; TRBD1 aligns across 8 bases. V trimming: 3 bases; J trimming: 4 bases; junction bases outside the gene matches: 6. CDR3 length: 15 residues. CDR1 and CDR2 from the germline V gene are SGDLS and YYNGEE. Written as DNA, the CDR3 is TGTGCCAGCAGCGCCCGACGGACAGGGTACAATGAGCAGTTCTTC. The encoded protein is CASSARRTGYNEQFF.

This chain links TRBV19 with TRBJ1-3; D might be TRBD1 (6 bases). Germline V gives CDR1 LNHDA, CDR2 SQIVND (reference sequence). The CDR3 is 14 residues long. Trimming took 7 bases from V and 2 from J, leaving 12 bases between them. The CDR3 region is CASTRQVAGNTIYF. The DNA for the CDR3 is TGTGCCAGTACAAGACAGGTGGCTGGAAACACCATATATTTT.